The T cell receptor beta chain described here comes from a study of cytomegalovirus exposure and HLA in healthy donors. Notes on the study in general: Several of the most significant clusters appeared linked to common viral pathogens, based on a later analysis. Rare sequences made up most TCRs, while some public TCRs were found in many donors. Reportedly, diagnosis of cytomegalovirus status by the classifier showed high specificity and sensitivity.

60 Vbeta and 13 Jbeta primers were used in PCR. Profiled with immunoSEQ multiplex PCR; TCRdb holds only in-frame clones, not every one. The data hold around 150,000 clones, with approximately 76% observed a single time. This clone was observed a few times. Its matching antigen is unknown. V lost 2 bases, J lost 4 bases, and 6 bases lay in between. Germline V gene sequence: CDR1 MNHNY, CDR2 SVGAGI (reference sequence). The CDR3 has 13 residues. This receptor was obtained from a man in his sixties in good health and CMV-seronegative. The chain links TRBV6-6 to TRBJ1-5; D unresolved. The material sequenced was PBMCs. CDR3 in amino acids: CASSYPGNQPQHF. The CDR3 coding sequence is TGTGCCAGCAGTTACCCGGGGAATCAGCCCCAGCATTTT.